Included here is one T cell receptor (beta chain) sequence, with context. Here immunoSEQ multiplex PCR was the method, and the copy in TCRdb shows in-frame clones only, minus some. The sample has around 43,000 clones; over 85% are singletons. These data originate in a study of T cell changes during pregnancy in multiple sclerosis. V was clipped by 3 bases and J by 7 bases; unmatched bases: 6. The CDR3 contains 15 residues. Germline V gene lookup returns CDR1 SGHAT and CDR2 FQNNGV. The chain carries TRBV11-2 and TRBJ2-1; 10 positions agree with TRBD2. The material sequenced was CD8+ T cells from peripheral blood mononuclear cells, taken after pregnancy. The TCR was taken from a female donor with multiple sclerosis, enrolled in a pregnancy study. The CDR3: CASSLVAGGRNEQFF. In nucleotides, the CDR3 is TGTGCCAGCAGCTTGGTAGCGGGGGGCCGGAATGAGCAGTTCTTC.